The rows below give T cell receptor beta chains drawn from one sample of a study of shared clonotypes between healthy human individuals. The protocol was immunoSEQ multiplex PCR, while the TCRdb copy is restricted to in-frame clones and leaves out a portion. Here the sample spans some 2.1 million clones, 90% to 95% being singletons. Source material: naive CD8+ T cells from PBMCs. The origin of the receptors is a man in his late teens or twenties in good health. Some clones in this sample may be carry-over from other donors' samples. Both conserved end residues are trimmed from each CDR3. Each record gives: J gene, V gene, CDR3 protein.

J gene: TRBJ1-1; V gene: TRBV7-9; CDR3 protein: ASSSKTGVTEAF
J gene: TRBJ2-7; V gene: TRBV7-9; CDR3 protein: ASSLGGTGNEQY
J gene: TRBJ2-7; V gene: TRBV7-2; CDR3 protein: ASSLPSHPGSSYEQY
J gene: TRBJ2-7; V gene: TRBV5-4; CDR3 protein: ASSLDGLGEQY
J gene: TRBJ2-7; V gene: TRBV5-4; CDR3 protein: ASSYGPGVRQEESYEQY
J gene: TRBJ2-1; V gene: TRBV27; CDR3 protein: ASSWVPASYNEQF
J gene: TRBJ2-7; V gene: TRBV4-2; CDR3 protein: ASSPPGVRDEQY
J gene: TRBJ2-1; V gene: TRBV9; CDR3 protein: ASSPRGTNNEQF
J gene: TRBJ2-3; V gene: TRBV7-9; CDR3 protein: ASMALAFSTDTQY
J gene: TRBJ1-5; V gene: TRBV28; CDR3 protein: ASDPGGAFNQPQH
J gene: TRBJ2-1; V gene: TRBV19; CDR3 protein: ASSVTGETYNEQF
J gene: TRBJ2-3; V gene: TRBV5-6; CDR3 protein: ASSWGSSAYSTDTQY
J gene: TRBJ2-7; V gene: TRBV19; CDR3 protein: ASSIWQGPYEQY
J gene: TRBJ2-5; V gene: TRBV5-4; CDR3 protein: ASSSGRQETQY